The TCR beta chain described here comes from a study of cytomegalovirus exposure and HLA in healthy donors (dated by TCRdb to the late 2010s). Regarding the study in general: In an earlier analysis of approximately 640 of the donors, 250 to 300 Gb of sequence data and 100 million or so unique TCR beta sequences from about 180 million T cells were reported. An early release that covered some 630 HLA-typed donors contained approximately 320 gigabases of sequencing data and 85 million to 100 million unique TCR sequences. Because of strong linkage in the cohort, five DR-DQ haplotypes were treated as single units for association and clustering. Alongside the repertoire data, information on donor age, sex, ethnicity and CMV serostatus was compiled. The number of donors typed differed by locus, with about 620-630 for A, B, C, DRB1 and DQB1, around 500 for DQA1, some 570 for DPA1, and some 450 for DPB1. A separate validation cohort of 100 to 150 different subjects was used in addition to the roughly 700-subject first cohort. Rather than using new phenotypic data, the later analysis identified candidate immune exposures from TCR beta sequences and from how often those sequences occurred across donors. Of the approximately 400 genotyped donors, roughly 80% were placed in the genetic ancestry cluster associated with self-reported Caucasian donors. The aim of the study was to test whether cataloging public T cell receptors could identify signatures of past pathogen exposure. In a later genetic analysis, genome-wide SNP genotypes for about three fifths of the roughly 670 donors were used, and that subset was treated as a discovery cohort. Class I and class II HLA loci were covered by the typing at four-digit resolution. An earlier analysis of around 640 of the donors used high-throughput TCR beta sequencing to judge whether each TCR beta V gene segment behaved as functional or pseudogenic. On average, around 230,000 unique TCR beta nucleotide sequences were sequenced per donor among more than 350 genotyped donors of the cohort, with 15% to 20% of those sequences being non-productive. To predict cytomegalovirus infection status, the study combined high-throughput TCR immunosequencing, statistical association of individual TCRs with disease status, and machine learning. Every repertoire in the discovery cohort had been generated on one and the same sequencing platform. The study used immunosequencing to profile the T cell repertoires of approximately 630 subjects and linked those repertoires to cytomegalovirus serostatus. A later analysis re-examined previously published TCR beta repertoires from over 500 donors and added high-resolution HLA genotyping to investigate patterns of TCR occurrence.

Points the paper makes about the study in general: According to a later analysis, most CMV-associated TCR beta chains appeared to be HLA-restricted, and the HLA associations seemed to be driven largely by CMV exposure. Most TCR sequences were observed very rarely across donors, whereas some public TCRs were present in many individuals. A later genetic analysis reported fewer N-insertions in productive TCRs among donors in an Asian-associated ancestry cluster than the approximately 670-donor mean. It was suggested by the authors that the approach could potentially be generalized to other disease states and immunological phenotypes. In a later analysis, several top co-occurrence clusters were reported to appear linked to parvovirus B19, influenza, CMV and Epstein-Barr virus. In a later analysis, the rate of TCR association differed among HLA loci, with DRB1 alleles having the most associated TCRs and HLA-C alleles having the fewest. Presence/absence analyses assumed roughly uniform sequencing depth across donors, an assumption that may not hold. In the study, 150 to 200 TCR beta chains were listed as associated with cytomegalovirus. A cluster of highly shared sequence variants was judged likely to be a technical artifact of the sequencing pipeline. The cohort was sequenced for TCR beta chains only, and without alpha or paired-chain data the features that could be detected were limited. Because HLA typing was unavailable for some donors at each locus, only the typed subset was used in association tests. A later analysis found that HLA-associated TCR beta chains were more clonally expanded and had lower generation probabilities than equally common non-associated chains. The only immune exposure information available for the cohort was CMV serostatus. Linkage disequilibrium might explain the correlated functional status among segregating V segments, but an unknown experimental factor could not be ruled out. A later analysis associated 15,000 to 20,000 TCR beta sequences with specific HLA alleles at a false discovery rate of 0.05. Broadly in line with IMGT annotations, most TCR beta V segments showed up in productive rearrangements about 90% or about 30% of the time in an earlier analysis of about 500 of the donors. Because counts were too low, fewer than 20 rarely observed V segments, including chromosome 9 orphons, were excluded from the earlier analysis of 587 of the donors. The 87-base-pair reads could not distinguish some IMGT-functional V segments, including TRBV6-2 and TRBV6-3, so those segments were excluded. In vitro tests confirmed that three of the cytomegalovirus-associated TCR beta chains recognize cytomegalovirus antigens. An association between a missense DCLRE1C variant and V-gene and J-gene trimming of TCR beta chains was found in a later genetic analysis and replicated in an independent cohort. Assigning TCR associations to individual alleles was difficult when HLA alleles, especially DR and DQ, strongly co-occurred. The classifier was reported to diagnose cytomegalovirus status with high specificity and sensitivity in both the original cohort and the validation cohort. A further reported finding was that TCR beta sequences accurately predicted the HLA-A and HLA-B alleles for most subjects in the first cohort.

V ends up 1 base short and J 8 bases short, with an unmatched junction base count of 0. Per the germline V gene, SGHTA is the CDR1 and FQGNSA is the CDR2. Its CDR3 holds 12 amino acids, cysteine through phenylalanine. The CDR3 DNA has 36 bases and is translated from base 1. Receptors were amplified or captured by the immunoSEQ multiplex PCR assay. The multiplex PCR relied on a mix of 60 forward primers for TCR Vbeta segments and 13 reverse primers for TCR Jbeta segments. A multiplex PCR assay on genomic DNA amplified the CDR3 region of rearranged TCR beta genes. The Illumina HiSeq System was used to sequence the amplified TCR beta libraries as 87-base-pair reads. The authors' analysis ran thus. In a later analysis, 77 million or so unique TCR beta chains were counted across the roughly 670 repertoires, and roughly 10 million of these chains were shared by at least two donors. To remove PCR and sequencing errors, raw reads were error-corrected and collapsed into unique sequences using a nearest-neighbor algorithm that merged closely related sequences. CDR3 sequences were aligned to IMGT reference sequences to assign V, D and J gene segments. For a sequence to be retained, a match of at least six nucleotides was required to both a V gene segment and a J gene segment. A rearrangement counted as productive if the CDR3 had no stop codons and remained in frame with V and J, and every other rearrangement counted as non-productive. CDR3 was defined by IMGT convention, running from the second conserved V-encoded cysteine to the conserved J-encoded phenylalanine. The earlier analysis of approximately 500 of the donors excluded sequences that lacked an unambiguous match to a single V gene segment. An earlier analysis of a few hundred of the donors classified V segments as functional when productive rearrangements were above 56.7% and as segregating when the standard deviation between donors was above 5%. A statistical classification framework was developed to diagnose cytomegalovirus status using the catalog of TCR beta chain sequences. In a later analysis, TCR nucleotide sequences were compared against IMGT/GENE-DB human TR gene sequences so that V and J genes could be assigned. The TCRdist pipeline was used in a later analysis to assign CDR3 sequences and most-parsimonious VDJ recombination scenarios. In a later analysis, every TCR beta chain was defined by the combination of its CDR3 amino acid sequence and its V-gene family, and reads without a unique V-gene family were dropped. As a way to deal with suspected cross-contamination and a sequencing artifact, a later analysis dropped 640 or so nucleotide sequences that were highly shared and had low generation probability. For each public chain, a later analysis derived a clonal expansion index from normalized ranks of inferred template counts within each repertoire. Generation probabilities in a later analysis came from a VDJ recombination model fitted to out-of-frame rearrangements, and those results were checked against IGoR. A later analysis scored TCR-TCR, TCR-HLA and TCR-CMV co-occurrence with hypergeometric tests, applying a repertoire-size bias correction to TCR pairs. To estimate false discovery rates, a later analysis permuted the HLA or CMV assignments 20 times. In a later analysis, co-occurring TCRs were grouped using DBSCAN, with TCRdist sequence similarity added in when clustering inside HLA-allele-positive subsets. Repertoires with fewer than 30,000 or more than 120,000 public chains, plus five repertoires with anomalous nucleotide sharing, were excluded from co-occurrence clustering. TCRdb took this table from immuneACCESS and kept in-frame rearrangements with V and J called. Such tables lack part of the clones; where checked against another copy, unresolved V genes explain under half of the gap, and the rest is unexplained. V, J and clone size derive from that table, while D and trimming were established from the DNA sequence. The sample profile shows approximately 220,000 clones; about 70% of them were found once. The ten largest clonotypes hold under 2% of the sample.

As to this clone: Its antigen remains undetermined. No much larger clone is present one base from it, and per-base qualities are unavailable.

In total, 600 or so healthy bone marrow donors made up the cohort. All cohort members were sampled while nominally healthy, although unrecorded immune exposures were likely present. The donor was CMV seronegative and was included in the group of 352 seronegative cohort members. Every donor gave a peripheral blood sample, and the peripheral blood mononuclear cells from that sample were used for TCR beta sequencing. Genomic DNA was extracted from the blood cell samples with the Qiagen DNeasy Blood Extraction Kit. Source material: PBMCs. The sequence was obtained from a woman aged 25 to 39 in good health and CMV-seronegative. The chain couples TRBV7-2 to TRBJ1-1; 8 of the junction bases match TRBD1. The CDR3 region reads CASSLGDREAFF. The DNA reads TGTGCCAGCAGCTTAGGGGACAGGGAAGCTTTCTTT.